These 25 T cell receptor beta chains were sequenced from one sample in a study of cytomegalovirus exposure and HLA in healthy donors. The PCR had 60 Vbeta and 13 Jbeta primers. Sequenced by immunoSEQ multiplex PCR; TCRdb stores in-frame clones only, minus some. Of about 100,000 clones listed, about four fifths were seen once; the top ten hold approximately 7.9%. Sequencing was carried out using PBMCs. Every receptor here comes from a man aged 30-40 years in good health and CMV-seronegative.

This sequence joins TRBV28 and TRBJ1-2; 8 bases agree with TRBD1. The CDR3 runs to 17 residues. V lost 4 bases to trimming and J lost 4 bases; unmatched junction nucleotides: 14. Germline V lookup: CDR1 MDHEN, CDR2 SYDVKM. CDR3 in amino acids: CASSSQTGTGYFYGYTF. The CDR3 bases are TGTGCCAGCAGTTCTCAAACCGGGACAGGATATTTCTATGGCTACACCTTC.

V gene TRBV6-4 combines with J gene TRBJ2-7; D is uncertain. Trimming removed 4 bases at V and 5 bases at J, with 12 bases between. The CDR3 covers 13 residues. Germline values: CDR1 MRHNA, CDR2 SNTAGT. CDR3 sequence (DNA): TGTGCCAGCAGTGTATCAACGAGCCACGAGCAGTACTTC. It yields the protein CASSVSTSHEQYF.

This clone came up once. The chain uses TRBV23-1 and TRBJ1-5, with a possible D match to TRBD1 (6 bases). TRBV23-1 is an ORF, with its function uncertain. Deletions cut 2 bases from V and 3 bases from J, with 11 bases between. The CDR3 has 15 amino acids. Written as DNA, the CDR3 is TGCGCCAGCAGTCAAAAAGGGGGTTTCAATCAGCCCCAGCATTTT. Translating gives CASSQKGGFNQPQHF.

The rearrangement uses TRBV11-3 and TRBJ2-1; no definite D call. V lost 5 bases to trimming and J lost 5 bases, with 4 bases between them. CDR3 length: 11 amino acids. Looked up from germline, CDR1 is SGHNT and CDR2 is YENEEA. The CDR3 DNA is TGTGCCAGCAGCGTAAACAATGAGCAGTTCTTC. Translating it yields CASSVNNEQFF. The entire variable domain, with the rest obtained from reference TRBV11-3 and TRBJ2-1, is as follows: EAGVVQSPRYKIIEKKQPVAFWCNPISGHNTLYWYLQNLGQGPELLIRYENEEAVDDSQLPKDRFSAERLKGVDSTLKIQPAELGDSAVYLCASSVNNEQFFGPGTRLTVL.

Here the CDR3 reads CASNYAQPDSAYEQYF. The CDR3 nucleotides are TGTGCCAGCAATTATGCGCAGCCGGACTCGGCCTACGAGCAGTACTTC. V is TRBV6-5 and J is TRBJ2-5, with D possibly TRBD2 on 5 matching bases. The DNA end favors TRBJ2-7, so the J call may be wrong. The CDR3 length is 16 residues. Germline values: CDR1 MNHEY, CDR2 SVGAGI.

The genes are TRBV6-4 and TRBJ2-3; the match to TRBD2 covers 9 bases. CDR1 is MRHNA and CDR2 is SNTAGT in the germline V gene. V dropped 5 bases and J dropped 0; count of bases not matched to a gene: 6. The CDR3 totals 16 residues. The DNA of the CDR3 is TGTGCCAGCAGTCCCTCGGCGGGGGGGAGCACAGATACGCAGTATTTT. It yields the protein CASSPSAGGSTDTQYF.

J is TRBJ2-2 and V is TRBV10-2; no definite D call. V was pared by 2 bases and J by 0 bases, with 7 bases between. This CDR3 has 15 amino acids. The germline gives CDR1 WSHSY, CDR2 SAAADI. The CDR3: CASSEQFPNTGELFF. CDR3 bases: TGCGCCAGCAGTGAGCAGTTTCCGAACACCGGGGAGCTGTTTTTT.

The J gene is TRBJ1-2, the V gene TRBV5-1; a weak D match, TRBD1 (5 bases). Between the trimmed V and J ends, which lost 0 bases and 8 bases, there was a span of 8 bases. Germline CDR1 is SGHRS and CDR2 is YFSETQ. The CDR3 contains 12 residues. CDR3 coding DNA: TGCGCCAGCAGCTTGGGGGGGGTCGGCTACACCTTC. This sequence encodes CASSLGGVGYTF.

The chain couples TRBV5-1 to TRBJ2-2; 13 nucleotides align to TRBD2. Germline V gene data show CDR1 as SGHRS and CDR2 as YFSETQ. The CDR3 covers 16 residues. The junction had 5 bases not matched to a gene; V was cut back by 4 bases and J by 5 bases. The CDR3 DNA sequence: TGCGCCAGCAGCACGGGACTAGCGGGACGGACCGGGGAGCTGTTTTTT. It is translated as CASSTGLAGRTGELFF.

V is TRBV2 and J is TRBJ1-2; 10 bases fit TRBD1. Per germline, CDR1 SNHLY and CDR2 FYNNEI. CDR3 length: 16 residues. J was trimmed by 4 bases and V by 7 bases; bases with no gene match: 12. DNA of the CDR3: TGTGCCAGCATTTGGGGACAGGGGACGCTAGGCTATGGCTACACCTTC. Its translation is CASIWGQGTLGYGYTF.

A few counts support this clone. The same CDR3 is also encoded by other DNA sequences in this sample. This chain connects TRBV6-4 to TRBJ2-2; D is ambiguous. Trimming shortened V by 2 bases and J by 7 bases, and 8 bases separated the two germline ends. CDR1 and CDR2 from the germline V gene are MRHNA and SNTAGT. The CDR3 spans 13 residues. In DNA, the CDR3 is TGTGCCAGCAGTGACGTAGAGAACGGGGAGCTGTTTTTT. This gives the protein CASSDVENGELFF.

This clone was observed a few times. This chain links TRBV28 with TRBJ1-1; D unclear. V was clipped by 3 bases and J by 5 bases, with 7 bases between them. Germline CDR1 and CDR2: MDHEN and SYDVKM. CDR3 size: 12 residues. DNA for the CDR3: TGTGCCAGCAGTTTGAGAAAGACTGAAGCTTTCTTT. Encoded protein: CASSLRKTEAFF.

This chain connects TRBV28 to TRBJ1-2; 7 bases fit TRBD1. Unmatched junction bases numbered 5, after V lost 5 bases and J lost 8 bases. The CDR3 consists of 12 residues. Germline V gives CDR1 MDHEN, CDR2 SYDVKM. The chain's CDR3 is CASSPTGRGYTF. CDR3 nucleotide sequence: TGTGCCAGCAGTCCGACAGGGCGAGGCTACACCTTC.

The chain joins TRBV7-2 to TRBJ2-2; D is perhaps TRBD1 (5 bases). Germline V gene sequence: CDR1 SGHTA, CDR2 FQGNSA. V dropped 3 bases and J dropped 3 bases, with 17 bases sitting between them. The CDR3 extends over 17 amino acids. In DNA, the CDR3 is TGTGCCAGCAGCTTCTATAATCCCAGGGTGGACACCGGGGAGCTGTTTTTT. Its translation is CASSFYNPRVDTGELFF.

This clone was seen just once. V and J are TRBV27 and TRBJ2-7, with TRBD1 identical over 10 bases. CDR1 and CDR2 from the germline V gene are MNHEY and SMNVEV (reference sequence). The junction had 9 bases not matched to a gene; V was cut back by 5 bases and J by 2 bases. The CDR3 is 16 amino acids. CDR3: CASSAPGQGDAYEQYF. CDR3 sequence (DNA): TGTGCCAGCAGTGCCCCCGGACAGGGGGATGCCTACGAGCAGTACTTC.

There are a few counts of this clone. The chain couples TRBV28 to TRBJ1-6; D remains unclear. The germline V gene encodes CDR1 MDHEN and CDR2 SYDVKM. The V end was cut by 6 bases, the J end by 12 bases, with 18 bases between. The CDR3 is 14 residues long. The CDR3 protein is CASRTGRGVKPLHF. The CDR3, as DNA: TGTGCCAGCAGGACTGGACGGGGAGTGAAACCCCTCCACTTT. Variable domain in full (rest from reference TRBV28 and TRBJ1-6): DVKVTQSSRYLVKRTGEKVFLECVQDMDHENMFWYRQDPGLGLRLIYFSYDVKMKEKGDIPEGYSVSREKKERFSLILESASTNQTSMYLCASRTGRGVKPLHFGNGTRLTVT.

The V and J genes are TRBV7-8 and TRBJ1-6, with D possibly matching TRBD1 (6 bases). Germline V CDR1 and CDR2: SGHVS, FQNEAQ. There are 15 residues in the CDR3. Trimming cost V 2 bases and J 11 bases, with 16 bases left between them. In DNA form, the CDR3 reads TGTGCCAGCAGCTTACGTACAGGGAAGGATCCACCCCTCCACTTT. It translates to CASSLRTGKDPPLHF.

This sequence joins TRBV7-9 and TRBJ2-1; 9 nucleotides align to TRBD2. CDR3 length: 14 residues. Germline lookup yields CDR1 SEHNR and CDR2 FQNEAQ (reference sequence). The V gene end was trimmed by 6 bases and the J gene end by 10 bases; junction bases not matched to a gene: 10. In DNA form, the CDR3 reads TGTGCCAGCAGACCTAGCGGGGAACGGCGGGAGCAGTTCTTC. The encoded protein is CASRPSGERREQFF.

Concerning this clone: At the DNA level, this CDR3 is encoded by other sequences in the same sample as well. The chain carries TRBV2 and TRBJ1-2, with D perhaps TRBD1 (6 bases). Per the germline V gene, CDR1 is SNHLY and CDR2 is FYNNEI. V was clipped by 3 bases and J by 5 bases, with 7 bases between them. The CDR3 has 12 amino acids. CDR3 residues: CASSDRGYGYTF. The CDR3 coding sequence is TGTGCCAGCAGTGACAGGGGATATGGCTACACCTTC.

The chain links TRBV10-2 to TRBJ1-5; D perhaps matches TRBD1 (6 bases). The CDR3 sequence is 14 residues long. The V and J ends lost 4 bases and 0 bases respectively, with 7 bases between them. Germline lookup yields CDR1 WSHSY and CDR2 SAAADI. This CDR3 is CASSGTDSNQPQHF. CDR3 coding DNA: TGCGCCAGCAGTGGGACAGATAGCAATCAGCCCCAGCATTTT.

The CDR3 loop is CASSFRNTEAFF. The CDR3 region has the DNA TGTGCCAGCAGCTTCAGGAACACTGAAGCTTTCTTT. The chain recombines TRBV11-2 with TRBJ1-1; no firm D call. V lost 3 bases and J lost 1, with 3 bases in between. The CDR3 totals 12 residues. Germline V CDR1 and CDR2: SGHAT, FQNNGV.

The gene calls are TRBV29-1 and TRBJ1-1; 7 nucleotides agree with TRBD1. The CDR3 sequence is 12 residues long. Germline V gives CDR1 SQVTM, CDR2 ANQGSEA. The trim removed 6 bases at V and 1 base at J, leaving 2 bases unmatched. CDR3 sequence (DNA): TGCAGCGTGCGACAGGGGAACACTGAAGCTTTCTTT. It encodes CSVRQGNTEAFF.

The chain combines TRBV4-2 with TRBJ2-3, with 9 bases fitting TRBD2. Germline assignment: CDR1 LGHNA and CDR2 YNFKEQ. This CDR3 is built from 15 residues. After removal of 4 bases from V and 2 bases from J, the junction contained 4 bases not matched to a gene. CDR3 residues: CASSPTSGHTDTQYF. Here the CDR3 DNA reads TGTGCCAGCAGCCCGACTAGCGGCCACACAGATACGCAGTATTTT.

This clone was found once. V and J are TRBV5-4 and TRBJ2-1; D is unclear. Germline CDR1 is SGHNT and CDR2 is YYREEE (reference sequence). This CDR3 has 12 amino acids. With 4 bases removed from V and 10 bases from J, the gap between germline ends came to 12 bases. The CDR3 is CASSPDFREQFF. The CDR3 DNA reads as TGTGCCAGCAGCCCTGACTTTAGGGAGCAGTTCTTC.

CDR3: CASSQHETSTDTQYF. CDR3 DNA sequence: TGTGCCAGCAGCCAACACGAGACTAGCACAGATACGCAGTATTTT. V usage is TRBV4-2 and J usage is TRBJ2-3; D remains unclear. Germline V gene sequence: CDR1 LGHNA, CDR2 YNFKEQ. This CDR3 region has 15 residues. Trimming shortened V by 2 bases and J by 0 bases, and 9 bases separated the two germline ends.